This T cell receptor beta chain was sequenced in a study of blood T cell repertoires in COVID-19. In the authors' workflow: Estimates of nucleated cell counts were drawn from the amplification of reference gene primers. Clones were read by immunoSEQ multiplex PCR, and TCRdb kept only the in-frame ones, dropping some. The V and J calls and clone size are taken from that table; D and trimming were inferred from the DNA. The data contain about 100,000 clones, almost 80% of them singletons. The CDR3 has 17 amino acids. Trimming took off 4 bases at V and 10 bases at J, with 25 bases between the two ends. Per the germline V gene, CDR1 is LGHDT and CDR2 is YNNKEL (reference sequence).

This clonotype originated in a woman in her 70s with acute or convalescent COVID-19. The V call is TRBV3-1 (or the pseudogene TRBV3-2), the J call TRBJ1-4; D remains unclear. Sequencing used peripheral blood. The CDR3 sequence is CASSLRRSSEIGGKLFF. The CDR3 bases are TGTGCCAGCAGCCTTAGAAGATCCTCCGAAATTGGCGGAAAACTGTTTTTT.